Presented here are 23 T cell receptor beta chains from one specimen sequenced in a study of PD-L1 blockade in urothelial cancer (dated by TCRdb to about 2017). Library preparation was by the immunoSEQ multiplex PCR assay. Held by TCRdb, this immuneACCESS table contains in-frame sequences only and omits some clones. Under half of the omission traces to an unresolved V gene where checked; the cause of the rest is unknown. In this sample the table shows just under 40,000 clones, about 89% of which occur a single time. The top ten clonotypes cover 11% of the sample. The time point label here, explained by the study, means: pretreatment peripheral blood. This material consisted of PBMCs, taken around atezolizumab (anti-PD-L1) treatment. The receptors shown here come from a woman aged 60-75 years with urothelial cancer.

The chain joins TRBV4-3 to TRBJ2-7, with TRBD1 matching 7 bases. Unmatched junction bases numbered 3, after V lost 4 bases and J lost 0 bases. This CDR3 region has 14 residues. Germline V gene lookup returns CDR1 LGHNA and CDR2 YSLEER. This CDR3 is CASSLDRASYEQYF. The CDR3, as DNA: TGCGCCAGCAGCCTAGACAGGGCCTCCTACGAGCAGTACTTC.

As for this clone: This likely came from a read error, as a far larger clone is one base away. The chain carries TRBV6-1 and TRBJ1-2, with 7 bases matching TRBD1. The length of the CDR3 is 14 residues. Germline V gene data show CDR1 as MNHNS and CDR2 as SASEGT. The CDR3 protein is CASSEGTANYGHTF. As DNA, the CDR3 is TGTGCCAGCAGTGAGGGGACAGCTAACTATGGCCACACCTTC.

DNA for the CDR3: TGTGCCACCAGCAGAGATCCCCCTGTGGCTCACGAGCAGTTCTTC. This translates into CATSRDPPVAHEQFF. The J gene is TRBJ2-1, the V gene TRBV15; D remains unclear. The CDR3 loop spans 15 amino acids. Per germline, CDR1 LNHNV and CDR2 YYDKDF (reference sequence). V was cut by 0 bases and J by 10 bases, with 16 bases left in between.

J is TRBJ2-1 and V is TRBV21-1; TRBD1 is taken as the D call from the table, unchecked against the DNA. TRBV21-1 is recorded as a pseudogene. The CDR3 is 15 amino acids. The CDR3 nucleotides read TGTGCCAGCACTTCGAAGGGACAGGATTACAATGAGCAGTTCTTC. Translating gives CASTSKGQDYNEQFF.

This chain joins TRBV13 and TRBJ1-3; D possibly corresponds to TRBD1 (6 bases). Looked up from germline, CDR1 is PRHDT and CDR2 is FYEKMQ (reference sequence). V lost 5 bases, J lost 0 bases, and 20 bases lay in between. This CDR3 has 18 amino acids. This CDR3 is CASSHGQGRGISGNTIYF. The CDR3 DNA follows: TGTGCCAGCAGCCACGGCCAGGGCAGGGGAATCTCTGGAAACACCATATATTTT. Together with reference TRBV13 and TRBJ1-3, the CDR3 gives the full variable domain: AAGVIQSPRHLIKEKRETATLKCYPIPRHDTVYWYQQGPGQDPQFLISFYEKMQSDKGSIPDRFSAQQFSDYHSELNMSSLELGDSALYFCASSHGQGRGISGNTIYFGEGSWLTVV.

The chain recombines TRBV7-9 with TRBJ1-3; a possible D gene is TRBD1 (6 bases). The CDR3 has 16 residues. V dropped 1 base and J dropped 4 bases, with 14 bases sitting between them. The germline gives CDR1 SEHNR, CDR2 FQNEAQ (reference sequence). CDR3 DNA: TGTGCCAGCAGCTTAGAGACAGGCCGGTGGGGAAACACCATATATTTT. Protein product: CASSLETGRWGNTIYF.

The V gene is TRBV27, the J gene TRBJ2-1; 9 positions match TRBD2. The CDR3 loop spans 15 amino acids. Germline V lookup: CDR1 MNHEY, CDR2 SMNVEV (reference sequence). The junction had 6 bases not matched to a gene; V was cut back by 3 bases and J by 6 bases. CDR3 bases: TGTGCCAGCAGTTTGTCTAGCGGGAACTTCAATGAGCAGTTCTTC. Encoded protein: CASSLSSGNFNEQFF.

The gene calls are TRBV7-9 and TRBJ2-1; D is possibly TRBD1 (5 bases). Trimming left V 4 bases short and J 2 bases short, with 15 bases between. The CDR3 is 16 amino acids. Germline V CDR1 and CDR2: SEHNR, FQNEAQ (reference sequence). The CDR3 nucleotides are TGTGCCAGCAGCTCCCTGTGGCCAGGGCCCTACAATGAGCAGTTCTTC. It specifies CASSSLWPGPYNEQFF.

The J gene is TRBJ2-2, the V gene TRBV7-9, with 9 bases that match TRBD2. CDR3 size: 16 residues. Germline V lookup: CDR1 SEHNR, CDR2 FQNEAQ (reference sequence). V was clipped by 5 bases and J by 5 bases; unmatched bases: 9. The CDR3, as DNA: TGTGCCAGCAGCGTGACTAGCGGAGCCAAGACCGGGGAGCTGTTTTTT. Its protein product is CASSVTSGAKTGELFF.

For this clone: A read error may produce the germline difference seen at one junction end. The chain combines TRBV13 with TRBJ2-7; 10 bases fit TRBD2. The germline gives CDR1 PRHDT, CDR2 FYEKMQ (reference sequence). This CDR3 spans 15 amino acids. CDR3 protein: CASSVGTSVSYEQYF. In DNA, the CDR3 is TGTGCCAGCAGCGTAGGGACTAGCGTCTCCTACGAGCAGTACTTC.

The gene calls are TRBV7-9 and TRBJ2-7; tentatively, D is TRBD1 (5 bases). V lost 5 bases and J 6 bases, leaving 11 bases between the germline ends. The CDR3 runs to 12 residues. Germline values: CDR1 SEHNR, CDR2 FQNEAQ (reference sequence). CDR3 loop: CASSQDTPEQYF. The CDR3 coding sequence is TGTGCCAGCAGCCAGGACACCCCCGAGCAGTACTTC.

The chain has TRBV6-1 and TRBJ2-3, with 8 nucleotides matching TRBD1. V dropped 1 base and J dropped 2; count of bases not matched to a gene: 2. The germline V gene has CDR1 MNHNS and CDR2 SASEGT. The CDR3 has 15 amino acids. The CDR3 is CASSEGTGYTDTQYF. The DNA for the CDR3 is TGTGCCAGCAGTGAAGGGACAGGGTACACAGATACGCAGTATTTT.

The chain has TRBV30 and TRBJ2-2; 8 positions match TRBD1. From germline, CDR1 is GTSNPN and CDR2 SVGIG (reference sequence). With V trimmed by 0 bases and J by 6 bases, 0 bases remained unmatched. The CDR3 covers 13 residues. The CDR3 protein is CAWSVQGAGELFF. CDR3 in DNA: TGTGCCTGGAGTGTACAGGGGGCCGGGGAGCTGTTTTTT.

In this sample, this clone turned up a few times. V is TRBV5-1 and J is TRBJ2-3; D gene ambiguous. V dropped 4 bases and J dropped 3 bases, with 15 bases sitting between them. Germline loops: CDR1 SGHRS, CDR2 YFSETQ. The CDR3 consists of 15 residues. CDR3 residues: CASSAGRLGTDTQYF. The DNA of the CDR3 is TGCGCCAGCAGCGCCGGCCGCCTCGGGACAGATACGCAGTATTTT.

The V call is TRBV5-5, the J call TRBJ1-3, with unresolved D. The CDR3 consists of 16 residues. Trimming shortened V by 0 bases and J by 0 bases, and 10 bases separated the two germline ends. The V gene's germline CDR1 is SGHKS and CDR2 YYEKEE (reference sequence). The CDR3 DNA follows: TGTGCCAGCAGCTTGGGCACACTACCCTCTGGAAACACCATATATTTT. Amino acids: CASSLGTLPSGNTIYF.

The CDR3 DNA reads as TGTGCCAGTAGTATGGGTTTGGGGCAGCCGAGGACAGATACGCAGTATTTT. It encodes CASSMGLGQPRTDTQYF. The V gene is TRBV19, the J gene TRBJ2-3; perhaps TRBD1 as D (5 bases). V was cut by 3 bases and J by 3 bases, with 19 bases left in between. In germline, CDR1 is LNHDA, CDR2 SQIVND (reference sequence). The CDR3 is 17 amino acids.

This sequence joins TRBV2 and TRBJ1-2; D uncertain. The CDR3 totals 14 residues. V shed 5 bases and J shed 1 base, with 11 bases lying between them. CDR1 is SNHLY, CDR2 FYNNEI, per germline. The CDR3 reads CASSPQGGNYGYTF. CDR3 nucleotide sequence: TGTGCCAGCAGTCCACAAGGAGGTAACTATGGCTACACCTTC. The full variable domain, with the rest looked up from reference TRBV2 and TRBJ1-2, is EPEVTQTPSHQVTQMGQEVILRCVPISNHLYFYWYRQILGQKVEFLVSFYNNEISEKSEIFDDQFSVERPDGSNFTLKIRSTKLEDSAMYFCASSPQGGNYGYTFGSGTRLTVV.

This sequence joins TRBV4-1 and TRBJ2-3; 11 bases map to TRBD2. V shed 1 base and J 11 bases; nucleotides not matched to a gene: 8. The germline CDR1 and CDR2 sequences are MGHRA and YSYEKL. The CDR3 loop spans 15 amino acids. The CDR3 DNA follows: TGCGCCAGCAGCCAAGGCGAGCTAGCGGGGGGTGAGCAGTATTTT. Translation gives CASSQGELAGGEQYF.

This sequence joins TRBV6-5 and TRBJ2-5, with 8 positions matching TRBD2. The CDR3 is made up of 15 amino acids. V trimming: 7 bases; J trimming: 4 bases; junction bases outside the gene matches: 11. Germline loops: CDR1 MNHEY, CDR2 SVGAGI. CDR3 in DNA: TGTGCCAGCAAGCGACTAGCGACTACGGGAGAGACCCAGTACTTC. Encoded protein: CASKRLATTGETQYF.

J is TRBJ2-7 and V is TRBV28, with D possibly TRBD2 on 7 matching bases. This CDR3 spans 16 amino acids. Germline-derived CDR1 and CDR2 are MDHEN and SYDVKM. Trimming pared 4 bases from V and 5 bases from J, leaving 21 bases between. Here the CDR3 reads CASSSRQGGGVDEQYF. CDR3 DNA sequence: TGTGCCAGCAGTTCGCGGCAAGGGGGAGGGGTGGACGAGCAGTACTTC. Drawing the rest from reference TRBV28 and TRBJ2-7, the complete variable domain is DVKVTQSSRYLVKRTGEKVFLECVQDMDHENMFWYRQDPGLGLRLIYFSYDVKMKEKGDIPEGYSVSREKKERFSLILESASTNQTSMYLCASSSRQGGGVDEQYFGPGTRLTVT.

The J gene is TRBJ2-6, the V gene TRBV5-1, with a tentative D call TRBD1 (5 bases). Germline V gene sequence: CDR1 SGHRS, CDR2 YFSETQ. The CDR3 consists of 16 residues. V lost 5 bases, J lost 0 bases, and 12 bases lay in between. CDR3 sequence reads: CASRQVFRSGANVLTF. In nucleotides, the CDR3 is TGCGCCAGCAGACAGGTATTTCGCTCTGGGGCCAACGTCCTGACTTTC.

The chain joins TRBV29-1 to TRBJ2-1; 9 bases are shared with TRBD1. V lost 5 bases, J lost 3 bases, and 5 bases stayed unmatched. This CDR3 spans 14 amino acids. Germline V lookup: CDR1 SQVTM, CDR2 ANQGSEA. The CDR3 DNA reads as TGCAGCGTTATGACAGGGGGGTACTACAATGAGCAGTTCTTC. Translated, it gives CSVMTGGYYNEQFF.

This sequence joins TRBV25-1 and TRBJ1-1; D is undetermined. The CDR3 has 13 amino acids. Trimming left V 6 bases short and J 1 base short, with 9 bases between. Germline loops: CDR1 MGHDK, CDR2 SYGVNS. This chain's CDR3 is CASSHSGNTEAFF. CDR3 bases: TGTGCCAGCAGCCATTCAGGGAACACTGAAGCTTTCTTT.